This T cell receptor (beta chain) was profiled in a study of shared T cell receptors in the human thymus. TCRdb's table, derived via immunoSEQ multiplex PCR, lists solely in-frame clones and lacks some. Of roughly 410,000 clones detected, roughly 94% appear once; the ten largest clones hold around 0.019%. Looked up from germline, CDR1 is SGHAT and CDR2 is FQNNGV. The CDR3 spans 14 residues. Trimming shortened V by 5 bases and J by 4 bases, and 15 bases separated the two germline ends. The specimen was thymocytes. The chain couples TRBV11-2 to TRBJ2-7; possibly TRBD1 for D (6 bases). The TCR comes from a human donor. The CDR3 is CASSPRGKMYEQYF. The CDR3 DNA sequence: TGTGCCAGCAGCCCGAGGGGGAAGATGTACGAGCAGTACTTC.